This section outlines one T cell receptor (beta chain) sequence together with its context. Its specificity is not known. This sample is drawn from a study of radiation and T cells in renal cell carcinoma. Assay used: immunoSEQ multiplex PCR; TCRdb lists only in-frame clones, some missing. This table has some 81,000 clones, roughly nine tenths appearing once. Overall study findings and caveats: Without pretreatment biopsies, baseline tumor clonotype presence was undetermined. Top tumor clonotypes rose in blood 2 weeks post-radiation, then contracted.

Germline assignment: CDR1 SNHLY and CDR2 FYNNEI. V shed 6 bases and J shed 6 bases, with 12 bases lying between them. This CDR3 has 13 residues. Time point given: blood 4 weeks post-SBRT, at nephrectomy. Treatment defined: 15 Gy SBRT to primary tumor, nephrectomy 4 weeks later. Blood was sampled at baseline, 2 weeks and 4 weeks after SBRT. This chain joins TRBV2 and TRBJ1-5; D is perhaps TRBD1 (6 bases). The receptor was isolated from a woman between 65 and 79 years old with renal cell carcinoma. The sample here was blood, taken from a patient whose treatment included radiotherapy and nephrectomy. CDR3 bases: TGTGCCAGCAGAGGGACAAAAGGTCAGCCCCAGCATTTT. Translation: CASRGTKGQPQHF.